The 28 T cell receptor beta chains presented below share a single source sample, sequenced in a study of blood T cell repertoires in COVID-19 (dated by TCRdb to about 2020). Library preparation used the immunoSEQ multiplex PCR assay. TCRdb limited this immuneACCESS table to in-frame rearrangements with V and J called. A share of clones is missing; checked studies link under half to unresolved V genes, and the rest is unexplained. For this sample the table gives some 320,000 clones, of which roughly 86% were detected only once. The ten largest clones take up more than 9.5% of the sample. Sample: peripheral blood. The receptor source for this set is a woman aged 25 to 39 with COVID-19, enrolled during active disease.

This rearrangement joins TRBV9 to TRBJ2-1, with 11 bases matching TRBD1. Per the germline V gene, CDR1 is SGDLS and CDR2 is YYNGEE. The V segment lost 4 bases and the J segment 2 bases; nucleotides outside the gene matches: 5. The CDR3 is 16 residues long. The CDR3 region is CASSPPGQGAYNEQFF. CDR3 DNA: TGTGCCAGCAGCCCCCCGGGACAGGGGGCCTACAATGAGCAGTTCTTC.

The chain recombines TRBV5-1 with TRBJ2-7, with 9 bases that match TRBD1. The germline CDR1 and CDR2 sequences are SGHRS and YFSETQ. The CDR3 is made up of 15 amino acids. Losses at the gene ends were 2 bases for V and 5 bases for J; bases not matched to a gene: 8. The CDR3 spells CASSFQTGGRDEQYF. The CDR3 nucleotides are TGCGCCAGCAGCTTCCAGACAGGGGGAAGGGACGAGCAGTACTTC.

The chain has TRBV5-4 and TRBJ1-2; 7 nucleotides line up with TRBD1. Germline V gene sequence: CDR1 SGHNT, CDR2 YYREEE (reference sequence). The CDR3 contains 14 residues. Losses at the gene ends were 4 bases for V and 0 bases for J; bases not matched to a gene: 3. CDR3 in DNA: TGTGCCAGCAGCAATGACAGGGCTAACTATGGCTACACCTTC. Translation: CASSNDRANYGYTF. The complete variable domain, with remaining parts taken from reference TRBV5-4 and TRBJ1-2, reads ETGVTQSPTHLIKTRGQQVTLRCSSQSGHNTVSWYQQALGQGPQFIFQYYREEENGRGNFPPRFSGLQFPNYSSELNVNALELDDSALYLCASSNDRANYGYTFGSGTRLTVV.

V and J are TRBV18 and TRBJ1-1; a possible D gene is TRBD1 (5 bases). This CDR3 region has 13 residues. The V and J ends lost 3 bases and 0 bases respectively, with 5 bases between them. CDR1 is KGHSH, CDR2 LQKENI, per germline. CDR3 DNA: TGTGCCAGCTCACCGACAGTGAACACTGAAGCTTTCTTT. Protein sequence: CASSPTVNTEAFF.

The gene calls are TRBV14 and TRBJ1-6, with D possibly TRBD1 on 6 matching bases. The CDR3 contains 15 residues. The V gene lost 3 bases and the J gene lost 10 bases, with 16 bases spanning the gap. Germline V lookup: CDR1 SGHDN, CDR2 FVKESK. CDR3 loop: CASSHTGTRGSPLHF. Written as DNA, the CDR3 is TGTGCCAGCAGCCACACCGGGACGAGGGGGTCACCCCTCCACTTT.

This chain links TRBV28 with TRBJ2-3; a weak D match, TRBD2 (7 bases). V was shortened by 1 base and J by 3 bases, with 14 bases between the two germline ends. Germline values: CDR1 MDHEN, CDR2 SYDVKM. The CDR3 is 16 residues long. CDR3 coding DNA: TGTGCCAGCAGTTTATTTCGGCGGGGGCTGACAGATACGCAGTATTTT. Protein sequence: CASSLFRRGLTDTQYF.

V and J are TRBV4-1 and TRBJ2-3, with 12 bases aligning to TRBD2. Germline CDR1 MGHRA, CDR2 YSYEKL. After removal of 4 bases from V and 11 bases from J, the junction contained 7 bases not matched to a gene. This CDR3 is 14 amino acids long. For the CDR3, the DNA is TGCGCCAGCAGCCCACTAGCGGGGGGAGGTTGGCAGTATTTT. Encoded protein: CASSPLAGGGWQYF.

This chain links TRBV5-1 with TRBJ2-5, with a tentative D call TRBD1 (7 bases). CDR1 and CDR2 from the germline V gene are SGHRS and YFSETQ. The CDR3 runs 15 residues. V lost 0 bases and J 4 bases, leaving 13 bases between the germline ends. In DNA form, the CDR3 reads TGCGCCAGCAGCTTGGCCTCAGGGGGAGGAGAGACCCAGTACTTC. Protein sequence: CASSLASGGGETQYF.

This chain links TRBV7-9 with TRBJ2-1, with 11 bases matching TRBD2. The germline V gene encodes CDR1 SEHNR and CDR2 FQNEAQ (reference sequence). After removal of 5 bases from V and 4 bases from J, the junction contained 4 bases not matched to a gene. The CDR3 runs 15 residues. The CDR3 region has the DNA TGTGCCAGCAGCACCGCTAGCGGGAGGTACAATGAGCAGTTCTTC. This codes for CASSTASGRYNEQFF.

The rearrangement links TRBV19 to TRBJ1-4; D gene ambiguous. This CDR3 contains 16 residues. Germline CDR1 and CDR2: LNHDA and SQIVND (reference sequence). Between the trimmed V and J ends, which lost 3 bases and 3 bases, there was a span of 14 bases. The CDR3 loop reads CASSIDVEQANEKLFF. CDR3 DNA: TGTGCCAGTAGTATCGATGTAGAGCAAGCTAATGAAAAACTGTTTTTT.

This clone was seen a single time. The rearrangement links TRBV23-1 to TRBJ1-2; unclear D gene. TRBV23-1 is noted as an ORF with a role that remains uncertain. The CDR3 sequence is 12 residues long. V dropped 3 bases and J dropped 6 bases, with 8 bases sitting between them. In DNA, the CDR3 is TGCGCCAGCAGTCATGGGCCAAATGGCTACACCTTC. Residues: CASSHGPNGYTF.

This rearrangement joins TRBV30 to TRBJ1-1, with D perhaps TRBD1 (5 bases). Deletions cut 0 bases from V and 4 bases from J, with 9 bases between. From germline, CDR1 is GTSNPN and CDR2 SVGIG (reference sequence). This CDR3 is 13 amino acids long. CDR3 nucleotide sequence: TGTGCCTGGAGTGTACAGGTTGGCACTGAAGCTTTCTTT. As protein: CAWSVQVGTEAFF.

This clone came up once. V is TRBV9 and J is TRBJ1-4, with D unresolved. V was trimmed by 6 bases and J by 0 bases, leaving 15 bases between them. The CDR3 consists of 16 residues. Germline loops: CDR1 SGDLS, CDR2 YYNGEE. DNA for the CDR3: TGTGCCAGCAAGAGGGAGGGCCTGACAACTAATGAAAAACTGTTTTTT. Translated, it gives CASKREGLTTNEKLFF.

This clone has only one observation. The rearrangement uses TRBV18 and TRBJ2-3; 9 positions agree with TRBD2. CDR1 is KGHSH, CDR2 LQKENI, per germline. After removal of 4 bases from V and 0 bases from J, the junction contained 5 bases not matched to a gene. The CDR3 is 16 amino acids. The CDR3 sequence: CASSLSGGLSTDTQYF. For the CDR3, the DNA is TGTGCCAGCTCACTAAGCGGGGGGCTTAGCACAGATACGCAGTATTTT.

CDR3 coding DNA: TGCGCCAGCAGCCCAATTCCCTCGGTGCGGATCCACGAGCAGTACTTC. Translating it yields CASSPIPSVRIHEQYF. This chain connects TRBV4-1 to TRBJ2-7, with D unclear. The V gene lost 4 bases and the J gene lost 5 bases, with 21 bases spanning the gap. Per germline, CDR1 MGHRA and CDR2 YSYEKL. The CDR3 runs 16 residues.

This clone has just one count. The rearrangement joins TRBV5-1 to TRBJ1-5, with D possibly TRBD1 on 5 matching bases. The V end was cut by 0 bases, the J end by 7 bases, with 17 bases between. The germline V gene has CDR1 SGHRS and CDR2 YFSETQ. The CDR3 consists of 16 residues. This chain's CDR3 is CASSLGVGGDGQPQHF. The DNA of the CDR3 is TGCGCCAGCAGCTTGGGAGTGGGAGGGGACGGACAGCCCCAGCATTTT.

The rearrangement links TRBV5-6 to TRBJ1-5; 7 positions agree with TRBD1. CDR3 length equals 14 residues. The J segment lost 5 bases and the V segment lost 4 bases, leaving 6 bases of the junction unmatched. Per the germline V gene, CDR1 is SGHDT and CDR2 is YYEEEE. Written as DNA, the CDR3 is TGTGCCAGCAGCCCCGGGACAGCCTATCAGCCCCAGCATTTT. Translating it yields CASSPGTAYQPQHF.

The V gene is TRBV7-9, the J gene TRBJ2-1; 11 nucleotides match TRBD2. The CDR3 has 14 residues. V lost 1 base, J lost 7 bases, and 0 bases stayed unmatched. The germline V gene has CDR1 SEHNR and CDR2 FQNEAQ (reference sequence). Here the CDR3 DNA reads TGTGCCAGCAGCTTAGTAGCGGGGGGGAATGAGCAGTTCTTC. It yields the protein CASSLVAGGNEQFF.

The V call is TRBV6-5, the J call TRBJ1-1; D gene unclear. Looked up from germline, CDR1 is MNHEY and CDR2 is SVGAGI. The V and J ends lost 2 bases and 3 bases respectively, with 13 bases between them. The CDR3 has 15 residues. DNA for the CDR3: TGTGCCAGCAGTTACGGAGACGGGAGGGACACTGAAGCTTTCTTT. Its translation is CASSYGDGRDTEAFF.

This clone was seen only once. As DNA, the CDR3 is TGCGCCAGCAGCCCCCTCGCGGGGGTATCCACAGATACGCAGTATTTT. Protein sequence: CASSPLAGVSTDTQYF. The rearrangement joins TRBV5-1 to TRBJ2-3; 7 bases match TRBD2. The CDR3 covers 16 residues. Germline V gene lookup returns CDR1 SGHRS and CDR2 YFSETQ. V lost 4 bases and J lost 2; bases outside the gene matches: 10.

This chain connects TRBV29-1 to TRBJ1-1, with D unclear. Germline CDR1 is SQVTM and CDR2 is ANQGSEA. This CDR3 spans 12 amino acids. Trimming removed 5 bases from V and 5 bases from J, with 12 bases in between. The CDR3 loop reads CSVFRGRTEAFF. The CDR3, as DNA: TGCAGCGTTTTCCGAGGGAGGACTGAAGCTTTCTTT. Full variable domain (outside the CDR3, taken from reference TRBV29-1 and TRBJ1-1): SAVISQKPSRDICQRGTSLTIQCQVDSQVTMMFWYRQQPGQSLTLIATANQGSEATYESGFVIDKFPISRPNLTFSTLTVSNMSPEDSSIYLCSVFRGRTEAFFGQGTRLTVV.

This sequence joins TRBV2 and TRBJ2-7; 9 bases are a match to TRBD2. The V segment lost 7 bases and the J segment 5 bases; nucleotides outside the gene matches: 9. The germline CDR1 and CDR2 sequences are SNHLY and FYNNEI. This CDR3 is built from 14 residues. The CDR3 reads CASMRGGASHEQYF. The CDR3 DNA reads as TGTGCCAGCATGCGCGGGGGGGCTTCCCACGAGCAGTACTTC.

In DNA, the CDR3 is TGCGCCAGCAGCCAAGACCTCAGACAGTGGGACACCATATATTTT. This sequence encodes CASSQDLRQWDTIYF. The chain combines TRBV4-1 with TRBJ1-3; a weak D match, TRBD1 (5 bases). The germline gives CDR1 MGHRA, CDR2 YSYEKL. The V end lost 0 bases, the J end lost 8 bases, and 14 bases lay between the germline ends. The CDR3 length is 15 residues.

CDR3 amino acids: CASRRTGGYEQYF. The CDR3 DNA reads as TGTGCCAGCAGAAGAACAGGGGGCTACGAGCAGTACTTC. The chain recombines TRBV2 with TRBJ2-7; the match to TRBD1 covers 8 bases. The V gene end was trimmed by 6 bases and the J gene end by 3 bases; junction bases not matched to a gene: 4. The CDR3 totals 13 residues. The germline V gene has CDR1 SNHLY and CDR2 FYNNEI.

The chain has TRBV4-1 and TRBJ2-3, with 8 bases identical to TRBD2. Germline V lookup: CDR1 MGHRA, CDR2 YSYEKL. The CDR3 is made up of 17 amino acids. J was trimmed by 3 bases and V by 0 bases; bases with no gene match: 8. In DNA, the CDR3 is TGCGCCAGCAGCCAAGAAGGTCCCGGGGGGGAGACAGATACGCAGTATTTT. It yields the protein CASSQEGPGGETDTQYF.

The chain has TRBV29-1 and TRBJ2-1, with TRBD1 matching 7 bases. Unmatched junction bases numbered 6, after V lost 5 bases and J lost 2 bases. Looked up from germline, CDR1 is SQVTM and CDR2 is ANQGSEA. This CDR3 is 14 amino acids long. Here the CDR3 DNA reads TGCAGCGTTAGTACAGGGGTGCCCTACAATGAGCAGTTCTTC. As protein: CSVSTGVPYNEQFF.

The J gene is TRBJ2-1, the V gene TRBV14, with 10 bases identical to TRBD1. V gave up 4 bases and J gave up 3 bases; unmatched junction bases: 18. The CDR3 is 20 amino acids. The germline V gene has CDR1 SGHDN and CDR2 FVKESK. CDR3 sequence: CASSRGLMAPGQGRYNEQFF. The DNA of the CDR3 is TGTGCCAGCAGCCGGGGGCTTATGGCTCCGGGACAGGGGCGCTACAATGAGCAGTTCTTC.

The V and J genes are TRBV30 and TRBJ2-7; tentatively, D is TRBD1 (6 bases). Germline CDR1 GTSNPN, CDR2 SVGIG (reference sequence). The CDR3 has 16 amino acids. Trimming took 6 bases from V and 3 from J, leaving 24 bases between them. The CDR3 DNA is TGTGCCTGTACAACATCAGGGGCCGCCTCTGACTACGAGCAGTACTTC. Encoded protein: CACTTSGAASDYEQYF.